Shown below are 13 T cell receptor beta chains from a single sample sequenced in a study of monozygotic twins with inflammatory bowel disease. TCRdb re-called the 5' RACE reads and shows each CDR3 protein once, DNA omitted. This table holds 310,000 or so distinct CDR3 sequences. The sequenced material came from blood. Every receptor here comes from a human donor with ulcerative colitis or Crohn's disease, or a healthy co-twin of an affected twin (not recorded which).

The chain uses TRBV18 and TRBJ2-7; TCRdb's assignment of TRBD1 cannot be checked, as there is no DNA. The CDR3 spans 14 residues. CDR1 KGHSH and CDR2 LQKENI come from the germline V gene. CDR3 sequence reads: CASSEALSFKEQYF.

V is TRBV29-1 and J is TRBJ2-3; the TCRdb call, TRBD2, lacks DNA for checking. The CDR3 loop spans 13 amino acids. Germline CDR1 reads SQVTM; CDR2 reads ANQGSEA. The CDR3 sequence is CSGASSHTDTQYF.

The V and J genes are TRBV19 and TRBJ2-1; the D call of TRBD1 rests on TCRdb alone, since no DNA is present to check it. Looked up from germline, CDR1 is LNHDA and CDR2 is SQIVND (reference sequence). This CDR3 has 13 amino acids. CDR3 amino acids: CASSFLQGIEQFF.

The chain combines TRBV12-3 or TRBV12-4 with TRBJ2-3. The CDR3 consists of 13 residues. The CDR3 here is CASRGSRSDTQYF.

The CDR3 here is CASSLARGDPMSYNEQFF. The chain recombines TRBV5-1 with TRBJ2-1; TCRdb reports TRBD1, a call that lacks DNA to check it against. From germline, CDR1 is SGHRS and CDR2 YFSETQ. This CDR3 region has 18 residues.

The genes are TRBV2 and TRBJ2-5; TCRdb returns TRBD2, unconfirmable since there is no DNA. The germline V gene encodes CDR1 SNHLY and CDR2 FYNNEI. This CDR3 has 13 amino acids. CDR3 region: CASSRTRGETQYF.

The V and J genes are TRBV5-4 and TRBJ2-3; no DNA is available, so the TRBD2 call from TCRdb remains unchecked. CDR3 size: 18 residues. The germline V gene encodes CDR1 SGHNT and CDR2 YYREEE (reference sequence). CDR3 amino acids: CASSLGPSGSSSTDTQYF.

The rearrangement uses TRBV28 and TRBJ2-3. The CDR3 runs 14 residues. Germline assignment: CDR1 MDHEN and CDR2 SYDVKM. CDR3 loop: CASSSRNSGDTQYF. Complete variable domain (other parts from reference TRBV28 and TRBJ2-3): DVKVTQSSRYLVKRTGEKVFLECVQDMDHENMFWYRQDPGLGLRLIYFSYDVKMKEKGDIPEGYSVSREKKERFSLILESASTNQTSMYLCASSSRNSGDTQYFGPGTRLTVL.

The chain combines TRBV20-1 with TRBJ2-1; TCRdb proposes TRBD2, but this gene call is untestable without DNA. Germline V gives CDR1 DFQATT, CDR2 SNEGSKA (reference sequence). The CDR3 length is 14 residues. CDR3 amino acids: CSARLAGGLNEQFF.

The chain couples TRBV7-9 to TRBJ1-2. The CDR3 has 15 amino acids. Germline CDR1 and CDR2: SEHNR and FQNEAQ (reference sequence). CDR3: CASSLLLLENYGYTF.

The gene calls are TRBV12-3 or TRBV12-4 and TRBJ1-1; TCRdb indicates TRBD1, and absent DNA this call remains unverified. This CDR3 comprises 14 residues. The CDR3 sequence is CASTSPLGGTEAFF.

The chain has TRBV29-1 and TRBJ2-3; TCRdb names TRBD2, which stays unverified in the absence of DNA. The CDR3 extends over 14 amino acids. CDR1 is SQVTM, CDR2 ANQGSEA, per germline. CDR3 protein: CSVGTSTVTDTQYF.

This sequence joins TRBV7-9 and TRBJ1-1; TCRdb designates TRBD1, a call that cannot be tested without DNA. The CDR3 length is 15 residues. Looked up from germline, CDR1 is SEHNR and CDR2 is FQNEAQ (reference sequence). The CDR3 loop reads CASSLDRTGVTEAFF.